The 25 T cell receptor beta chains reported below all come from one sample, sequenced in a study of response to subunit inactivated influenza vaccine. TCRdb used MiXCR to reprocess the RT-PCR reads, holding one entry per CDR3 protein. The sample has 550,000 to 800,000 distinct CDR3 sequences, 14% seen once. Sequenced material: PBMCs from blood, taken 14 to 15 days before vaccination. The receptors here all came from a man in his fifties or sixties who received an inactivated influenza vaccine.

V is TRBV4-2 and J is TRBJ1-6; D is perhaps TRBD1 (6 bases). The V gene's germline CDR1 is LGHNA and CDR2 YNFKEQ. The CDR3 loop spans 19 amino acids. Trimming pared 4 bases from V and 0 bases from J, leaving 19 bases between. CDR3 residues: CASSPRGGQSRSYNSPLHF. Here the CDR3 DNA reads TGTGCCAGCAGCCCGCGAGGGGGGCAGTCGCGCTCCTATAATTCACCCCTCCACTTT.

The chain uses TRBV20-1 and TRBJ1-1; D not certain. This CDR3 region has 14 residues. The germline V gene encodes CDR1 DFQATT and CDR2 SNEGSKA (reference sequence). Trimming stripped 0 bases from V and 4 bases from J, with 12 bases between. CDR3 sequence: CSARDMGKGTEAFF. Here the CDR3 DNA reads TGCAGTGCTAGAGATATGGGGAAGGGCACTGAAGCTTTCTTT.

This chain joins TRBV7-3 and TRBJ2-2; TRBD2 might be the D (5 bases). V was pared by 2 bases and J by 4 bases, with 11 bases between. Germline-derived CDR1 and CDR2 are SGHTA and FQGTGA. The CDR3 is 15 amino acids. CDR3 DNA sequence: TGTGCCAGCAGCTTAGAGGGCCTTCGCACCGGGGAGCTGTTTTTT. Protein: CASSLEGLRTGELFF.

This clonotype was picked up a small number of times. This chain connects TRBV7-6 to TRBJ1-4; no clear D. The CDR3 is 16 residues long. Germline V lookup: CDR1 SGHVS, CDR2 FNYEAQ. V lost 0 bases to trimming and J lost 8 bases, with 16 bases between them. The CDR3 DNA is TGTGCCAGCAGCTTAGCGTCGGGGTCATACGGCGAAAAACTGTTTTTT. Residues: CASSLASGSYGEKLFF.

This clonotype has a handful of counts. This chain links TRBV7-2 with TRBJ2-5, with D hard to call. CDR3 length: 12 amino acids. CDR1 and CDR2 (germline): SGHTA, FQGNSA. Trimming pared 4 bases from V and 5 bases from J, leaving 8 bases between. In nucleotides, the CDR3 is TGTGCCAGCAGCTCTTTCAGGGAGACCCAGTACTTC. This gives the protein CASSSFRETQYF.

In its sample, this clonotype was seen a few times. The genes are TRBV20-1 and TRBJ2-2; 7 bases fit TRBD1. J was trimmed by 0 bases and V by 4 bases; bases with no gene match: 2. The germline V gene encodes CDR1 DFQATT and CDR2 SNEGSKA (reference sequence). The CDR3 spans 14 residues. Written as DNA, the CDR3 is TGCAGTGCTAATACAGGGGCGAACACCGGGGAGCTGTTTTTT. Its protein product is CSANTGANTGELFF.

This sequence joins TRBV10-3 and TRBJ2-5; 9 bases match TRBD2. This CDR3 region has 17 residues. The J segment lost 3 bases and the V segment lost 2 bases, leaving 10 bases of the junction unmatched. Germline values: CDR1 ENHRY, CDR2 SYGVKD. DNA for the CDR3: TGTGCCATCAGTGAGCCTGATTTAGCGGGGGAAAAAGAGACCCAGTACTTC. This gives the protein CAISEPDLAGEKETQYF.

This chain connects TRBV10-2 to TRBJ1-3; 8 bases are a match to TRBD1. The CDR3 spans 15 residues. Germline loops: CDR1 WSHSY, CDR2 SAAADI. V lost 6 bases, J lost 0 bases, and 4 bases stayed unmatched. CDR3 residues: CASSRQGFSGNTIYF. In DNA, the CDR3 is TGCGCCAGCAGCAGACAGGGGTTCTCTGGAAACACCATATATTTT.

V is TRBV20-1 and J is TRBJ2-7; D is ambiguous. The CDR3 consists of 15 residues. Germline CDR1 reads DFQATT; CDR2 reads SNEGSKA (reference sequence). Trimming took off 0 bases at V and 0 bases at J, with 12 bases between the two ends. Here the CDR3 reads CSARDASGVSYEQYF. The DNA of the CDR3 is TGCAGTGCTAGAGATGCGTCTGGCGTCTCCTACGAGCAGTACTTC.

This clonotype appeared many times. The chain uses TRBV2 and TRBJ2-3; tentative D call: TRBD1 (6 bases). CDR1 is SNHLY and CDR2 is FYNNEI in the germline V gene. V was pared by 8 bases and J by 4 bases, with 10 bases between. The CDR3 totals 12 residues. The CDR3 here is CASSGVADTQYF. CDR3 in DNA: TGTGCCAGCTCAGGGGTAGCAGATACGCAGTATTTT.

This clonotype came up a few times. The rearrangement uses TRBV20-1 and TRBJ2-1, with 10 bases aligning to TRBD2. Germline lookup yields CDR1 DFQATT and CDR2 SNEGSKA (reference sequence). Trimming cost V 3 bases and J 6 bases; bases outside gene matches: 8. This CDR3 has 15 amino acids. The CDR3 DNA reads as TGCAGTGCTAGGACCCTTTCTAGCGGGAGCAATGAGCAGTTCTTC. Translating it yields CSARTLSSGSNEQFF.

This rearrangement joins TRBV2 to TRBJ2-1; possibly TRBD2 for D (6 bases). The CDR3 loop spans 16 amino acids. Germline assignment: CDR1 SNHLY and CDR2 FYNNEI. The V and J ends lost 5 bases and 0 bases respectively, with 14 bases between them. CDR3 loop: CASSWGLRLSYNEQFF. Written as DNA, the CDR3 is TGTGCCAGCAGTTGGGGACTTCGACTCTCCTACAATGAGCAGTTCTTC. The whole variable domain, filled in from reference TRBV2 and TRBJ2-1, reads EPEVTQTPSHQVTQMGQEVILRCVPISNHLYFYWYRQILGQKVEFLVSFYNNEISEKSEIFDDQFSVERPDGSNFTLKIRSTKLEDSAMYFCASSWGLRLSYNEQFFGPGTRLTVL.

This clonotype was observed at least ten times. The chain joins TRBV6-1 to TRBJ2-7, with TRBD2 identical over 11 bases. Germline CDR1 and CDR2: MNHNS and SASEGT. V lost 6 bases, J lost 3 bases, and 7 bases stayed unmatched. The CDR3 length is 15 residues. The CDR3 spells CASRATSGEIYEQYF. As DNA, the CDR3 is TGTGCCAGCAGGGCGACTAGCGGGGAGATCTACGAGCAGTACTTC.

V usage is TRBV29-1 and J usage is TRBJ1-2; D perhaps matches TRBD1 (5 bases). From germline, CDR1 is SQVTM and CDR2 ANQGSEA. V was clipped by 4 bases and J by 6 bases, with 15 bases between them. This CDR3 spans 13 amino acids. The CDR3: CSVGAGRANGYTF. In nucleotides, the CDR3 is TGCAGCGTTGGGGCAGGGCGAGCAAATGGCTACACCTTC.

This clonotype was found many times. This sequence joins TRBV4-3 and TRBJ2-1, with D perhaps matching TRBD2 (6 bases). V was pared by 0 bases and J by 1 base, with 7 bases between. Per the germline V gene, CDR1 is LGHNA and CDR2 is YSLEER. The CDR3 runs to 15 residues. Here the CDR3 DNA reads TGCGCCAGCAGCCAAGAGACTAGATCCTACAATGAGCAGTTCTTC. Protein product: CASSQETRSYNEQFF.

Only a few counts were recorded for this clonotype. The chain links TRBV29-1 to TRBJ1-1; D is undetermined. There are 15 residues in the CDR3. From germline, CDR1 is SQVTM and CDR2 ANQGSEA. V gave up 4 bases and J gave up 0 bases, with 15 bases separating them. CDR3 coding DNA: TGCAGCGTTGGAAGCCGACTGACGATGAACACTGAAGCTTTCTTT. This translates into CSVGSRLTMNTEAFF.

The table lists this clonotype with many counts. The chain carries TRBV5-1 and TRBJ2-1; weak D call: TRBD2 (6 bases). Per germline, CDR1 SGHRS and CDR2 YFSETQ. Trimming shortened V by 4 bases and J by 12 bases, and 14 bases separated the two germline ends. This CDR3 region has 12 residues. CDR3 amino acids: CASSPGERVQFF. For the CDR3, the DNA is TGCGCCAGCAGCCCTGGCGAGCGGGTGCAGTTCTTC.

This clonotype has more than one count but fewer than ten. V is TRBV20-1 and J is TRBJ2-3, with a possible D match to TRBD2 (6 bases). Looked up from germline, CDR1 is DFQATT and CDR2 is SNEGSKA (reference sequence). The CDR3 has 16 residues. The V end lost 5 bases, the J end lost 4 bases, and 22 bases lay between the germline ends. CDR3 loop: CSAPRRGWGSPDTQYF. The CDR3 nucleotides read TGCAGTGCTCCTCGGAGGGGTTGGGGGTCGCCAGATACGCAGTATTTT.

This clonotype has more than one count but fewer than ten. The rearrangement uses TRBV5-6 and TRBJ2-3; TRBD2 aligns across 8 bases. From germline, CDR1 is SGHDT and CDR2 YYEEEE. CDR3 length: 17 residues. V shed 3 bases and J 6 bases; nucleotides not matched to a gene: 15. The chain's CDR3 is CASSSTPQAGLVDTQYF. The CDR3 bases are TGTGCCAGCAGCTCCACCCCGCAAGCGGGACTAGTGGATACGCAGTATTTT.

The chain joins TRBV11-1 to TRBJ2-5, with D perhaps TRBD1 (6 bases). This CDR3 spans 15 amino acids. V dropped 4 bases and J dropped 3 bases, with 15 bases sitting between them. Germline lookup yields CDR1 SGHAT and CDR2 FQDESV (reference sequence). The CDR3 DNA is TGTGCCAGCAGCTGGCGGACGGGACACGAAGAGACCCAGTACTTC. Protein sequence: CASSWRTGHEETQYF. The full variable domain, completed using reference TRBV11-1 and TRBJ2-5, is EAEVAQSPRYKITEKSQAVAFWCDPISGHATLYWYRQILGQGPELLVQFQDESVVDDSQLPKDRFSAERLKGVDSTLKIQPAELGDSAMYLCASSWRTGHEETQYFGPGTRLLVL.

This clonotype was seen a few times. The V gene is TRBV5-1, the J gene TRBJ2-7; the match to TRBD1 covers 8 bases. V lost 0 bases to trimming and J lost 0 bases; unmatched junction nucleotides: 8. The germline V gene has CDR1 SGHRS and CDR2 YFSETQ. This CDR3 region has 17 residues. As DNA, the CDR3 is TGCGCCAGCAGCTTGGACCCTCCCGGGACAGGCTCCTACGAGCAGTACTTC. Protein: CASSLDPPGTGSYEQYF.

This clonotype was seen repeatedly, ten times or more. The chain uses TRBV4-1 and TRBJ1-2, with D possibly matching TRBD1 (5 bases). The CDR3 spans 16 residues. V was cut by 1 base and J by 1 base, with 13 bases left in between. Germline lookup yields CDR1 MGHRA and CDR2 YSYEKL. The CDR3 sequence: CASSQVDDSGNYGYTF. DNA for the CDR3: TGCGCCAGCAGCCAAGTAGACGACAGTGGTAACTATGGCTACACCTTC.

This clonotype was seen ten or more times. This chain uses TRBV6-2 or TRBV6-3 with TRBJ1-5; D not certain. The CDR3 sequence is 15 residues long. CDR1 MNHEY and CDR2 SVGEGT come from the germline V gene. V was pared by 7 bases and J by 3 bases, with 16 bases between. This CDR3 reads CASTLDASYNQPQHF. The CDR3 coding sequence is TGTGCCAGCACCTTGGACGCGTCTTACAATCAGCCCCAGCATTTT.

The chain uses TRBV28 and TRBJ2-7, with D maybe TRBD2 (6 bases). V gave up 5 bases and J gave up 7 bases, with 12 bases separating them. Germline V gene lookup returns CDR1 MDHEN and CDR2 SYDVKM. This CDR3 spans 12 amino acids. The CDR3 bases are TGTGCCAGCAGTACTCCCCGGGGGGAGCAGTACTTC. This translates into CASSTPRGEQYF.

This clonotype was detected only a few times. This sequence joins TRBV27 and TRBJ2-7; D is unresolved. CDR3 length: 13 amino acids. Trimming removed 6 bases at V and 2 bases at J, with 11 bases between. Germline lookup yields CDR1 MNHEY and CDR2 SMNVEV (reference sequence). The CDR3 DNA sequence: TGTGCCAGCAGAGCCCAGGTTCCCTACGAGCAGTACTTC. It codes for CASRAQVPYEQYF.